The rows below give T cell receptor beta chains drawn from one sample of a study of beta chain features in type 1 diabetes. Produced via immunoSEQ multiplex PCR; TCRdb's table is partial and in-frame only. The repertoire holds 500,000 to 650,000 clones, with around an eighth as singletons. Sequencing used naive CD4+ T cells from blood. The receptor source for this set is a man aged 25-40 years with type 1 diabetes. Both conserved end residues are trimmed from each CDR3. The order of the fields is V gene, clone size, CDR3 protein. Clone size is given for some rows only: seen once, a few or many times, or a class if the clone is expanded.

TRBV9,few,ASSVAGNSNQPQH
TRBV7-7,few,ASSSTGTSAVRTQY
TRBV19,.,ASSITGGSNSPLH
TRBV11-2,.,ASSSSAGSGANVLT
TRBV15,.,ATMQGFPSGGHSTDTQY
TRBV30,few,AWRWGATNEKLF
TRBV28,.,ASSPGPRGNEQY
TRBV4-2,.,ASSQDRQGFYGYT
TRBV30,few,AWSGGTDTQY
TRBV30,few,AWSVGGQETQY
TRBV7-9,.,ASSSRVSEEKLF
TRBV4-2,few,ASSQSSYNEQF
TRBV9,.,ASSVGIFGQGGTEAF
TRBV6-6,.,ASREGFGDGYT
TRBV2,.,ASSPKRESYEQY
TRBV7-2,few,ASSLTGSNEQY
TRBV25-1,few,ASSSVRQQVTGELF
TRBV7-7,.,ASSLGESHEQF
TRBV5-1,.,ASSLGQDSSYEQY
TRBV28,.,ASRRTSGRTDTQY
TRBV5-1,.,ASSSRTGASTDTQY
TRBV7-2,.,ASSPDRGRPVEQY
TRBV4-1,few,ASSQAANYGYT